A selection of T cell receptor beta chains follows, all from one sample in a study of blood T cell repertoires in COVID-19. Libraries were prepared by immunoSEQ multiplex PCR; TCRdb keeps only in-frame clonotypes and omits some of them. The table includes about 12,000 clones, 90% detected once. Sequenced sample: peripheral blood. The receptors stem from a man in his 70s with active COVID-19. Each CDR3 is given with its conserved first and last residue. Fields, in order: clone size, D gene, J gene, V gene, CDR3 protein, CDR3 DNA. The D gene is left open where the match is weak. Size tells how often a clone was seen (once, few, many) or the class of an expanded clone, and some rows leave it out.

clone size: .; D gene: .; J gene: TRBJ2-6; V gene: TRBV9; CDR3 protein: CASSVGGLSSGANVLTF; CDR3 DNA: TGTGCCAGCAGCGTAGGGGGACTTTCCTCTGGGGCCAACGTCCTGACTTTC
clone size: once; D gene: TRBD1; J gene: TRBJ1-1; V gene: TRBV7-8; CDR3 protein: CASRIGTVSEAFF; CDR3 DNA: TGTGCCAGCAGGATTGGGACAGTGTCTGAAGCTTTCTTT
clone size: .; D gene: TRBD1; J gene: TRBJ1-2; V gene: TRBV27; CDR3 protein: CASRKPGTGRDGYTF; CDR3 DNA: TGTGCCAGCAGAAAGCCCGGGACAGGAAGGGATGGCTACACCTTC
clone size: few; D gene: .; J gene: TRBJ2-1; V gene: TRBV6-5; CDR3 protein: CASSLGPWNEQFF; CDR3 DNA: TGTGCCAGCAGCCTAGGCCCCTGGAATGAGCAGTTCTTC
clone size: .; D gene: TRBD1; J gene: TRBJ1-2; V gene: TRBV29-1; CDR3 protein: CSVGQGQGYTF; CDR3 DNA: TGCAGCGTTGGACAGGGGCAGGGCTACACCTTC
clone size: once; D gene: TRBD2; J gene: TRBJ2-3; V gene: TRBV28; CDR3 protein: CASSFTLAGGTDTQYF; CDR3 DNA: TGTGCCAGCAGTTTTACACTAGCGGGGGGGACAGATACGCAGTATTTT
clone size: .; D gene: TRBD1; J gene: TRBJ1-1; V gene: TRBV5-6; CDR3 protein: CASSLATGVMNTEAFF; CDR3 DNA: TGTGCCAGCAGCTTGGCGACAGGGGTCATGAACACTGAAGCTTTCTTT
clone size: .; D gene: .; J gene: TRBJ1-1; V gene: TRBV21-1; CDR3 protein: CASSARRGRAGNTEAFF; CDR3 DNA: TGTGCCAGCAGCGCCCGGCGGGGCAGGGCTGGTAACACTGAAGCTTTCTTT
clone size: .; D gene: .; J gene: TRBJ1-6; V gene: TRBV3-1/TRBV3-2; CDR3 protein: CASSGPGGYSPLHF; CDR3 DNA: TGTGCCAGCAGCGGGCCGGGGGGGTATTCACCCCTCCACTTT
clone size: .; D gene: TRBD1; J gene: TRBJ1-4; V gene: TRBV6-1; CDR3 protein: CASSEGNLAGTGGEKLFF; CDR3 DNA: TGTGCCAGCAGTGAGGGCAATTTAGCCGGGACAGGGGGCGAAAAACTGTTTTTT
clone size: once; D gene: .; J gene: TRBJ1-5; V gene: TRBV10-3; CDR3 protein: CAISEAGRYQPQHF; CDR3 DNA: TGTGCCATCAGTGAAGCAGGGCGGTATCAGCCCCAGCATTTT
clone size: once; D gene: .; J gene: TRBJ2-3; V gene: TRBV4-2; CDR3 protein: CASSQGDSVAQYF; CDR3 DNA: TGTGCCAGCAGCCAAGGGGACTCGGTCGCGCAGTATTTT
clone size: once; D gene: TRBD1; J gene: TRBJ1-4; V gene: TRBV10-3; CDR3 protein: CATRQGPMGANEKLFF; CDR3 DNA: TGTGCCACTAGACAGGGGCCAATGGGGGCTAATGAAAAACTGTTTTTT
clone size: .; D gene: TRBD1; J gene: TRBJ1-2; V gene: TRBV5-1; CDR3 protein: CASSLLPGQQEGYTF; CDR3 DNA: TGCGCCAGCAGCCTTTTACCGGGACAGCAAGAGGGCTACACCTTC
clone size: few; D gene: TRBD2; J gene: TRBJ2-1; V gene: TRBV5-1; CDR3 protein: CASSLSGGRALITHNEQFF; CDR3 DNA: TGCGCCAGCAGCTTGTCTGGCGGGAGGGCTCTAATTACCCACAATGAGCAGTTCTTC
clone size: .; D gene: .; J gene: TRBJ2-1; V gene: TRBV10-3; CDR3 protein: CAISVEGASSSYNEQFF; CDR3 DNA: TGTGCCATCAGTGTGGAGGGGGCCTCTAGCTCCTACAATGAGCAGTTCTTC
clone size: few; D gene: .; J gene: TRBJ2-5; V gene: TRBV27; CDR3 protein: CASSLSDSLETQYF; CDR3 DNA: TGTGCCAGCAGTTTATCTGACTCGCTAGAGACCCAGTACTTC
clone size: once; D gene: TRBD1; J gene: TRBJ2-2; V gene: TRBV29-1; CDR3 protein: CSVRTGTGGTGELFF; CDR3 DNA: TGCAGCGTTCGGACCGGGACAGGGGGGACCGGGGAGCTGTTTTTT
clone size: few; D gene: TRBD1; J gene: TRBJ1-6; V gene: TRBV19; CDR3 protein: CASSTTGSPNSPLHF; CDR3 DNA: TGTGCCAGTAGTACGACAGGGTCCCCAAATTCACCCCTCCACTTT
clone size: .; D gene: .; J gene: TRBJ1-2; V gene: TRBV4-1; CDR3 protein: CASSQEAPLLSYGYTF; CDR3 DNA: TGCGCCAGCAGCCAAGAGGCACCTCTTTTAAGCTATGGCTACACCTTC
clone size: .; D gene: TRBD1; J gene: TRBJ2-7; V gene: TRBV18; CDR3 protein: CASSPRDSNYEQYF; CDR3 DNA: TGTGCCAGCTCACCCAGGGACAGCAATTACGAGCAGTACTTC
clone size: .; D gene: .; J gene: TRBJ1-6; V gene: TRBV27; CDR3 protein: CASSIDPGLRNSPLHF; CDR3 DNA: TGTGCCAGCAGCATCGACCCGGGACTAAGAAATTCACCCCTCCACTTT
clone size: few; D gene: .; J gene: TRBJ1-1; V gene: TRBV5-4; CDR3 protein: CASSLPRGAEAFF; CDR3 DNA: TGTGCCAGCAGCTTGCCCCGGGGGGCTGAAGCTTTCTTT
clone size: .; D gene: .; J gene: TRBJ1-2; V gene: TRBV6-5; CDR3 protein: CASSYGATGTYGYTF; CDR3 DNA: TGTGCCAGCAGTTATGGGGCGACGGGGACTTATGGCTACACCTTC
clone size: once; D gene: TRBD1; J gene: TRBJ1-4; V gene: TRBV3-1/TRBV3-2; CDR3 protein: CASSQDLTGDDEKLFF; CDR3 DNA: TGTGCCAGCAGCCAAGATCTGACAGGGGATGATGAAAAACTGTTTTTT
clone size: .; D gene: .; J gene: TRBJ2-2; V gene: TRBV6-4; CDR3 protein: CASSASRARNTGELFF; CDR3 DNA: TGTGCCAGCAGTGCATCCAGGGCGCGGAACACCGGGGAGCTGTTTTTT
clone size: .; D gene: TRBD2; J gene: TRBJ2-3; V gene: TRBV12-3/TRBV12-4; CDR3 protein: CASSWDYTDTQYF; CDR3 DNA: TGTGCCAGCAGTTGGGACTACACAGATACGCAGTATTTT
clone size: .; D gene: TRBD1; J gene: TRBJ1-6; V gene: TRBV15; CDR3 protein: CATRDREYNSPLHF; CDR3 DNA: TGTGCCACCAGAGACAGGGAGTATAATTCACCCCTCCACTTT
clone size: .; D gene: .; J gene: TRBJ1-5; V gene: TRBV2; CDR3 protein: CASGRDSGKYQPQHF; CDR3 DNA: TGTGCCAGCGGACGGGATTCTGGGAAATATCAGCCCCAGCATTTT
clone size: .; D gene: TRBD1; J gene: TRBJ2-5; V gene: TRBV24-1; CDR3 protein: CATSDSGTGRQETQYF; CDR3 DNA: TGTGCCACCAGTGATTCCGGGACAGGGCGGCAAGAGACCCAGTACTTC
clone size: .; D gene: .; J gene: TRBJ1-1; V gene: TRBV6-5; CDR3 protein: CASASQGLGTAFF; CDR3 DNA: TGTGCCAGCGCCTCCCAGGGACTTGGGACGGCTTTCTTT
clone size: few; D gene: TRBD1; J gene: TRBJ1-5; V gene: TRBV2; CDR3 protein: CASRGAGNQPQHF; CDR3 DNA: TGTGCGAGCAGGGGGGCTGGCAATCAGCCCCAGCATTTT
clone size: once; D gene: TRBD2; J gene: TRBJ2-1; V gene: TRBV18; CDR3 protein: CASSPILAGGRNEQFF; CDR3 DNA: TGTGCCAGCTCACCCATACTAGCGGGGGGGCGTAATGAGCAGTTCTTC
clone size: .; D gene: .; J gene: TRBJ1-6; V gene: TRBV25-1; CDR3 protein: CASSETWGVSPLHF; CDR3 DNA: TGTGCCAGCAGTGAAACTTGGGGGGTCTCACCCCTCCACTTT
clone size: .; D gene: .; J gene: TRBJ2-2; V gene: TRBV3-1/TRBV3-2; CDR3 protein: CASSRAGNSRTGELFF; CDR3 DNA: TGTGCCAGCAGCCGCGCCGGAAACAGCAGGACCGGGGAGCTGTTTTTT
clone size: .; D gene: .; J gene: TRBJ1-6; V gene: TRBV6-2/TRBV6-3; CDR3 protein: CASSYLRDSPLHF; CDR3 DNA: TGTGCCAGCAGTTACCTGAGAGATTCACCCCTCCACTTT
clone size: .; D gene: .; J gene: TRBJ2-7; V gene: TRBV5-5; CDR3 protein: CASSLEGQYEQYF; CDR3 DNA: TGTGCCAGCAGCTTGGAGGGACAATACGAGCAGTACTTC
clone size: .; D gene: .; J gene: TRBJ1-2; V gene: TRBV20-1; CDR3 protein: CSASSPANYGYTF; CDR3 DNA: TGCAGTGCTAGTAGTCCGGCTAACTATGGCTACACCTTC
clone size: .; D gene: .; J gene: TRBJ1-1; V gene: TRBV14; CDR3 protein: CASSQLGTIGTEAFF; CDR3 DNA: TGTGCCAGCAGCCAATTGGGGACAATTGGCACTGAAGCTTTCTTT
clone size: .; D gene: TRBD2; J gene: TRBJ2-5; V gene: TRBV4-3; CDR3 protein: CASSPRLAGGNQETQYF; CDR3 DNA: TGCGCCAGCAGCCCCAGACTAGCGGGGGGAAACCAAGAGACCCAGTACTTC
clone size: once; D gene: .; J gene: TRBJ1-5; V gene: TRBV4-1; CDR3 protein: CASSPGTNSNQPQHF; CDR3 DNA: TGCGCCAGCAGCCCCGGGACAAATAGCAATCAGCCCCAGCATTTT
clone size: .; D gene: TRBD1; J gene: TRBJ2-7; V gene: TRBV10-1; CDR3 protein: CASSPLTGTVISYEQYF; CDR3 DNA: TGCGCCAGCAGCCCCCTGACCGGGACAGTGATATCCTACGAGCAGTACTTC
clone size: few; D gene: .; J gene: TRBJ2-1; V gene: TRBV9; CDR3 protein: CASSGQFGGVEHNEQFF; CDR3 DNA: TGTGCCAGCAGCGGGCAGTTCGGGGGAGTAGAGCACAATGAGCAGTTCTTC
clone size: .; D gene: TRBD1; J gene: TRBJ2-1; V gene: TRBV27; CDR3 protein: CASRGGGQGQFF; CDR3 DNA: TGTGCCAGCAGGGGAGGGGGACAGGGGCAGTTCTTC
clone size: .; D gene: TRBD1; J gene: TRBJ1-3; V gene: TRBV6-5; CDR3 protein: CASRQPGTAGNTIYF; CDR3 DNA: TGTGCCAGCAGACAGCCCGGGACAGCTGGAAACACCATATATTTT
clone size: once; D gene: .; J gene: TRBJ2-3; V gene: TRBV21-1; CDR3 protein: CASDTKREGTDTQYF; CDR3 DNA: TGTGCCAGCGACACAAAGCGGGAGGGGACAGATACGCAGTATTTT
clone size: .; D gene: TRBD1; J gene: TRBJ2-7; V gene: TRBV9; CDR3 protein: CASSVKDRAYEQYF; CDR3 DNA: TGTGCCAGCAGCGTAAAGGACAGGGCCTACGAGCAGTACTTC
clone size: .; D gene: TRBD1; J gene: TRBJ2-2; V gene: TRBV19; CDR3 protein: CASSGGQGVSGELFF; CDR3 DNA: TGTGCCAGCTCAGGCGGACAGGGGGTATCCGGGGAGCTGTTTTTT
clone size: .; D gene: .; J gene: TRBJ1-6; V gene: TRBV15; CDR3 protein: CATGDCSPLHF; CDR3 DNA: TGTGCCACGGGGGACTGTTCACCCCTCCACTTT
clone size: .; D gene: .; J gene: TRBJ2-1; V gene: TRBV29-1; CDR3 protein: CSVERYNEQFF; CDR3 DNA: TGCAGCGTTGAACGGTACAATGAGCAGTTCTTC
clone size: .; D gene: .; J gene: TRBJ2-5; V gene: TRBV6-5; CDR3 protein: CATGHRGSFQETQYF; CDR3 DNA: TGTGCCACCGGGCATCGGGGTTCCTTCCAAGAGACCCAGTACTTC
clone size: once; D gene: .; J gene: TRBJ1-5; V gene: TRBV5-1; CDR3 protein: CASSLWGEESQPQHF; CDR3 DNA: TGCGCCAGCAGCCTCTGGGGAGAGGAGAGTCAGCCCCAGCATTTT
clone size: .; D gene: TRBD1; J gene: TRBJ1-2; V gene: TRBV29-1; CDR3 protein: CSVERAGGSRGYTF; CDR3 DNA: TGCAGCGTTGAAAGGGCAGGGGGCAGTCGGGGCTACACCTTC
clone size: .; D gene: .; J gene: TRBJ2-2; V gene: TRBV6-4; CDR3 protein: CASNSLDSYTGELFF; CDR3 DNA: TGTGCCAGCAATTCCTTGGACAGCTACACCGGGGAGCTGTTTTTT